This entry lists 27 T cell receptor beta chains sequenced from one sample in a study of human T cells and chemical hapten exposure. Extraction of total RNA was performed on unfractionated whole blood. Via MiXCR, TCRdb re-called the 5' RACE reads, giving one row per CDR3 protein. The table records some 150,000 distinct CDR3 sequences, around 4% of them present only once. The receptors shown here come from a female donor in good health.

This clonotype came up many times. This rearrangement joins TRBV4-2 to TRBJ1-1, with TRBD1 identical over 7 bases. The CDR3 has 15 residues. Germline V gene lookup returns CDR1 LGHNA and CDR2 YNFKEQ. The ends lost 2 bases at V and 1 base at J; junction bases unmatched: 4. This CDR3 reads CASSQWGQQNTEAFF. The CDR3 coding sequence is TGTGCCAGCAGCCAATGGGGACAGCAGAACACTGAAGCTTTCTTT.

This clonotype was detected only a few times. A read error is possible here, since a much larger clone lies one base away. This chain joins TRBV7-2 and TRBJ2-3; no reliable D call. Germline CDR1 reads SGHTA; CDR2 reads FQGNSA. CDR3 length: 15 amino acids. Deletions cut 5 bases from V and 6 bases from J, with 18 bases between. The CDR3 sequence is CASSPVKRVSDTQYF. In DNA, the CDR3 is TGTGCCAGCAGCCCCGTAAAACGAGTGTCTGATACGCAGTATTTT.

This clonotype was detected many times. The CDR3 nucleotides are TGCAGTGCTGGAAGCGGGGGGGACATTTACAATGAGCAGTTCTTC. Amino acids: CSAGSGGDIYNEQFF. This sequence joins TRBV20-1 and TRBJ2-1; TRBD2 matches at 10 bases. V lost 5 bases and J lost 4; bases outside the gene matches: 8. Per the germline V gene, CDR1 is DFQATT and CDR2 is SNEGSKA (reference sequence). The CDR3 is made up of 15 amino acids.

At least ten counts were recorded for this clonotype. The chain is built from TRBV6-6 and TRBJ2-1; perhaps TRBD1 as D (6 bases). CDR1 and CDR2 from the germline V gene are MNHNY and SVGAGI (reference sequence). The CDR3 contains 16 residues. Deletions cut 5 bases from V and 6 bases from J, with 20 bases between. The CDR3 loop reads CASSGTGTKRRNEQFF. In DNA form, the CDR3 reads TGTGCCAGCAGTGGTACAGGGACAAAGCGTCGCAATGAGCAGTTCTTC.

This clonotype was recorded many times. DNA of the CDR3: TGCAGCGTTGAAGATCTTTCGCTAAAGGACGATGAGCAGTTCTTC. This encodes CSVEDLSLKDDEQFF. V gene TRBV29-1 combines with J gene TRBJ2-1; D gene ambiguous. This CDR3 has 15 amino acids. V lost 0 bases and J 8 bases, leaving 17 bases between the germline ends. Germline values: CDR1 SQVTM, CDR2 ANQGSEA.

This clonotype was counted ten times or more. The chain couples TRBV6-6 to TRBJ1-3; 9 bases match TRBD1. Germline V gives CDR1 MNHNY, CDR2 SVGAGI (reference sequence). The CDR3 length is 15 residues. Trimming cost V 5 bases and J 2 bases; bases outside gene matches: 4. The CDR3 nucleotides are TGTGCCAGCAGTCCAACAGGGGGCACTGGAAACACCATATATTTT. It codes for CASSPTGGTGNTIYF.

This clonotype was counted ten times or more. V gene TRBV27 combines with J gene TRBJ2-2; TRBD2 agrees at 8 bases. CDR1 is MNHEY and CDR2 is SMNVEV in the germline V gene (reference sequence). Germline trimming cut 0 bases from V and 6 bases from J; bases unmatched to any gene: 0. This CDR3 has 14 amino acids. As DNA, the CDR3 is TGTGCCAGCAGTTTATCCGGGGGGGCCGGGGAGCTGTTTTTT. Its translation: CASSLSGGAGELFF.

Many counts were recorded for this clonotype. V usage is TRBV3-1 and J usage is TRBJ2-3; D tentatively reads TRBD1 or TRBD2 (7 bases each). Germline V gene data show CDR1 as LGHDT and CDR2 as YNNKEL (reference sequence). Trimming pared 0 bases from V and 6 bases from J, leaving 16 bases between. The CDR3 has 16 residues. The CDR3 is CASSQEYRGGRDTQYF. CDR3 nucleotide sequence: TGTGCCAGCAGCCAAGAGTACAGGGGAGGGAGGGATACGCAGTATTTT.

This clonotype was detected ten times or more. The genes are TRBV27 and TRBJ2-2; a possible D gene is TRBD1 (6 bases). In germline, CDR1 is MNHEY, CDR2 SMNVEV (reference sequence). The CDR3 extends over 14 amino acids. The V gene lost 2 bases and the J gene lost 4 bases, with 8 bases spanning the gap. The CDR3: CASSLQGGTGELFF. CDR3 nucleotide sequence: TGTGCCAGCAGTTTACAAGGGGGCACCGGGGAGCTGTTTTTT.

The table lists this clonotype with many counts. The J gene is TRBJ2-1, the V gene TRBV6-2 or TRBV6-3, with a possible D match to TRBD2 (6 bases). V lost 4 bases and J 0 bases, leaving 19 bases between the germline ends. CDR3 length: 18 amino acids. Germline V gene data show CDR1 as MNHEY and CDR2 as SVGEGT. In nucleotides, the CDR3 is TGTGCCAGCAGTTTCCCCCCCGGGACTGCCAGCTCCTACAATGAGCAGTTCTTC. It specifies CASSFPPGTASSYNEQFF.

This clonotype was seen repeatedly, ten times or more. V gene TRBV6-1 combines with J gene TRBJ2-1, with 8 bases matching TRBD1. The junction had 18 bases not matched to a gene; V was cut back by 10 bases and J by 7 bases. This CDR3 region has 16 residues. Germline-derived CDR1 and CDR2 are MNHNS and SASEGT. The chain's CDR3 is CATLVPGQGAGNEQFF. The CDR3 nucleotides are TGTGCCACCCTAGTCCCCGGCCAGGGGGCTGGTAATGAGCAGTTCTTC.

The sample holds many counts of this clonotype. The chain is built from TRBV15 and TRBJ1-6, with D possibly being TRBD1 (5 bases). This CDR3 has 16 residues. Germline V CDR1 and CDR2: LNHNV, YYDKDF (reference sequence). The V end was cut by 1 base, the J end by 7 bases, with 14 bases between. Here the CDR3 reads CATSRASGRLNSPLHF. In DNA, the CDR3 is TGTGCCACCAGCAGAGCGTCAGGGCGGTTGAATTCACCCCTCCACTTT.

At least ten counts were recorded for this clonotype. This sequence joins TRBV7-8 and TRBJ2-7; D call uncertain. Looked up from germline, CDR1 is SGHVS and CDR2 is FQNEAQ. The ends were cut back, 3 bases at V and 3 bases at J, with 9 bases in the middle. This CDR3 is built from 13 residues. The CDR3 protein is CASSFVTNYEQYF. Written as DNA, the CDR3 is TGTGCCAGCAGCTTCGTAACAAACTACGAGCAGTACTTC.

This clonotype has just a few counts. The gene calls are TRBV28 and TRBJ1-6; no reliable D call. Germline CDR1 MDHEN, CDR2 SYDVKM. This CDR3 is built from 15 residues. Trimming shortened V by 8 bases and J by 3 bases, and 14 bases separated the two germline ends. In DNA, the CDR3 is TGTGCCAGCCGAGGAAGGCAAAACTATAATTCACCCCTCCACTTT. Encoded protein: CASRGRQNYNSPLHF.

The chain uses TRBV12-3 or TRBV12-4 and TRBJ1-4; D is unresolved. The CDR3 loop spans 14 amino acids. The ends were cut back, 1 base at V and 8 bases at J, with 11 bases in the middle. The CDR3 protein is CASSLDPRREKLFF. The CDR3 nucleotides read TGTGCCAGCAGTTTAGACCCCCGAAGAGAAAAACTGTTTTTT.

This clonotype appeared many times. The chain couples TRBV7-8 to TRBJ2-1; 10 bases align to TRBD1. The CDR3 has 17 amino acids. The trim removed 2 bases at V and 1 base at J, leaving 5 bases unmatched. Germline loops: CDR1 SGHVS, CDR2 FQNEAQ. The CDR3 loop reads CASSLIPGQGSYNEQFF. CDR3 bases: TGTGCCAGCAGCTTAATACCGGGACAGGGGTCCTACAATGAGCAGTTCTTC.

There are many counts of this clonotype. The rearrangement links TRBV12-3 or TRBV12-4 to TRBJ1-5, with no clear D. V lost 10 bases and J 5 bases, leaving 18 bases between the germline ends. This CDR3 comprises 14 residues. The CDR3 loop reads CATSPTAEYQPQHF. For the CDR3, the DNA is TGTGCCACCTCGCCGACGGCCGAGTATCAGCCCCAGCATTTT.

This clonotype was recorded at least ten times. The J gene is TRBJ1-2, the V gene TRBV5-1; D unclear. Germline loops: CDR1 SGHRS, CDR2 YFSETQ. The V end was cut by 0 bases, the J end by 4 bases, with 13 bases between. The CDR3 covers 15 residues. The CDR3 region has the DNA TGCGCCAGCAGCTTGGATAGATACGCCTTCTATGGCTACACCTTC. It yields the protein CASSLDRYAFYGYTF.

The chain uses TRBV20-1 and TRBJ2-5; 10 bases map to TRBD2. The CDR3 length is 15 residues. CDR1 is DFQATT and CDR2 is SNEGSKA in the germline V gene (reference sequence). V dropped 5 bases and J dropped 1; count of bases not matched to a gene: 7. The CDR3 is CSAALAGDCQETQYF. In DNA, the CDR3 is TGCAGTGCTGCCCTAGCGGGGGACTGCCAAGAGACCCAGTACTTC.

This clonotype was found many times. The chain is built from TRBV5-1 and TRBJ2-3; 8 nucleotides match TRBD2. Germline CDR1 is SGHRS and CDR2 is YFSETQ. J lost 10 bases, V lost 6 bases, and 19 bases had no gene match. This CDR3 spans 16 amino acids. CDR3 DNA sequence: TGCGCCAGCAAGGAAGGGCGGGGGGCGCCTCAGAGTGCGCAGTATTTT. Translation: CASKEGRGAPQSAQYF.

This clonotype was seen at least ten times. The chain couples TRBV7-9 to TRBJ2-3, with D maybe TRBD1 (6 bases). The CDR3 has 16 residues. Germline V CDR1 and CDR2: SEHNR, FQNEAQ (reference sequence). Deletions cut 5 bases from V and 4 bases from J, with 19 bases between. The CDR3 DNA is TGTGCCAGCAGCCGAACAGGGACGTGGGGCCCAGATACGCAGTATTTT. It yields the protein CASSRTGTWGPDTQYF.

This clonotype was counted many times. The chain recombines TRBV12-3 or TRBV12-4 with TRBJ1-1; possible D gene TRBD1, 5 bases. This CDR3 comprises 14 residues. V was shortened by 6 bases and J by 0 bases, with 11 bases between the two germline ends. CDR3 loop: CASRMTDLNTEAFF. DNA of the CDR3: TGTGCCAGCAGGATGACAGATTTGAACACTGAAGCTTTCTTT.

This clonotype was seen at least ten times. The chain couples TRBV7-9 to TRBJ2-7; TRBD1 aligns across 8 bases. Germline CDR1 and CDR2: SEHNR and FQNEAQ (reference sequence). Germline trimming cut 4 bases from V and 2 bases from J; bases unmatched to any gene: 4. The CDR3 loop spans 14 amino acids. The CDR3 nucleotides read TGTGCCAGCAGCTCCTGGACAGGGACCTACGAGCAGTACTTC. Protein product: CASSSWTGTYEQYF.

V usage is TRBV3-1 and J usage is TRBJ1-1; D perhaps matches TRBD1 (5 bases). V was pared by 1 base and J by 7 bases, with 13 bases between. The CDR3 contains 14 residues. The germline CDR1 and CDR2 sequences are LGHDT and YNNKEL (reference sequence). CDR3 sequence reads: CASSQGGNVGEAFF. DNA for the CDR3: TGTGCCAGCAGCCAAGGGGGGAATGTCGGTGAAGCTTTCTTT.

This clonotype was counted many times. The chain is built from TRBV6-2 or TRBV6-3 and TRBJ2-3, with D perhaps being TRBD1 or TRBD2 (5 bases each). Germline values: CDR1 MNHEY, CDR2 SVGEGT. This CDR3 is built from 14 residues. Trimming removed 6 bases at V and 6 bases at J, with 16 bases between. For the CDR3, the DNA is TGTGCCAGCAGCGAGGGACGATCGGTGGATACGCAGTATTTT. Amino acids: CASSEGRSVDTQYF.

This clonotype was seen repeatedly, ten times or more. This sequence joins TRBV2 and TRBJ1-2; D call uncertain. Trimming removed 0 bases at V and 7 bases at J, with 12 bases between. This CDR3 is built from 14 residues. The germline gives CDR1 SNHLY, CDR2 FYNNEI. CDR3 bases: TGTGCCAGCAGTGAAGCAAGAGGGCGGGTTGGCTACACCTTC. It codes for CASSEARGRVGYTF.

V gene TRBV28 combines with J gene TRBJ2-7, with 10 bases that match TRBD1. The CDR3 runs to 18 residues. Per germline, CDR1 MDHEN and CDR2 SYDVKM. V dropped 3 bases and J dropped 4; count of bases not matched to a gene: 15. In DNA form, the CDR3 reads TGTGCCAGCAGTTTTTCTTTGGGGGTGACAGGGGGCATGTACGAGCAGTACTTC. Translated: CASSFSLGVTGGMYEQYF.